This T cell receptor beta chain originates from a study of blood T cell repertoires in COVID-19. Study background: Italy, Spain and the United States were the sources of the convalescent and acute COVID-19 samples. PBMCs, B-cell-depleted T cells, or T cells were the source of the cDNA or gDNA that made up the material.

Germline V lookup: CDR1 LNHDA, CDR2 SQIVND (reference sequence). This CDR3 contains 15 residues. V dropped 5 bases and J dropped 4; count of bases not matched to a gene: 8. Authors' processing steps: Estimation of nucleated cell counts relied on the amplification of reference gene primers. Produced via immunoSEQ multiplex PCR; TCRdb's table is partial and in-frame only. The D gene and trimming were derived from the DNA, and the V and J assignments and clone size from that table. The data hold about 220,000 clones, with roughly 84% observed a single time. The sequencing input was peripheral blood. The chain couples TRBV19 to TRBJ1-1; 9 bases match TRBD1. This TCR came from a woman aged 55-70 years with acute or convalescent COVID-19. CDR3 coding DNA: TGTGCCAGTAGTGTACTAACGGGACAGGGCACTGAAGCTTTCTTT. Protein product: CASSVLTGQGTEAFF.